The 11 T cell receptor beta chains listed next were all sequenced from one sample in a study of blood T cells in healthy people across ages. Together with a sample-barcoded 5' primer, a J-beta primer mix was included in a second PCR lasting about 7 to 11 cycles. TCRdb itself ran the 5' RACE reads through MiXCR, one entry per CDR3 protein. This table holds over 600,000 distinct CDR3 sequences, around two fifths found once. The sequencing sample was made of blood. The receptors were gathered from a man older than 75 in good health.

This chain links TRBV29-1 with TRBJ2-4, with D uncertain. V was clipped by 7 bases and J by 6 bases, with 10 bases between them. Germline assignment: CDR1 SQVTM and CDR2 ANQGSEA. CDR3 length: 11 amino acids. DNA of the CDR3: TGCAGCGCTAAAATTGGAAACATTCAGTACTTC. Translating gives CSAKIGNIQYF.

The CDR3 bases are TGTGCCAGCAGCTCGCGGGCAGGGGCCATTGGGGACGAGCAGTACTTC. It is translated as CASSSRAGAIGDEQYF. The chain links TRBV5-4 to TRBJ2-7, with D possibly matching TRBD1 (6 bases). Germline CDR1 reads SGHNT; CDR2 reads YYREEE (reference sequence). Trimming removed 3 bases at V and 5 bases at J, with 21 bases between. The CDR3 runs to 16 residues.

The chain employs TRBV6-1 and TRBJ1-2, with 7 bases identical to TRBD1. CDR1 MNHNS and CDR2 SASEGT come from the germline V gene. V trimming: 4 bases; J trimming: 4 bases; junction bases outside the gene matches: 3. There are 13 residues in the CDR3. CDR3 DNA: TGTGCCAGCAGTGGGGACAGCCCCTATGGCTACACCTTC. Residues: CASSGDSPYGYTF.

The chain combines TRBV6-5 with TRBJ2-3; D unresolved. CDR1 is MNHEY and CDR2 is SVGAGI in the germline V gene. Trimming pared 5 bases from V and 5 bases from J, leaving 11 bases between. The CDR3 has 13 residues. The DNA of the CDR3 is TGTGCCAGCAGTGACTTGGCCCGAGATACGCAGTATTTT. Its translation: CASSDLARDTQYF.

This clonotype appeared a few times. The chain has TRBV27 and TRBJ2-3; the match to TRBD1 covers 7 bases. Germline trimming cut 5 bases from V and 8 bases from J; bases unmatched to any gene: 4. Per germline, CDR1 MNHEY and CDR2 SMNVEV (reference sequence). The CDR3 consists of 12 residues. The CDR3 DNA reads as TGTGCCAGCAGTCAACAGGGGATTACGCAGTATTTT. It codes for CASSQQGITQYF.

J is TRBJ2-3 and V is TRBV7-2, with D perhaps matching TRBD2 (7 bases). There are 16 residues in the CDR3. Trimming took 5 bases from V and 5 from J, leaving 20 bases between them. CDR1 SGHTA and CDR2 FQGNSA come from the germline V gene. The DNA of the CDR3 is TGTGCCAGCAGCCAGAGGGGGGGCGGGAGAGTAGATACGCAGTATTTT. This translates into CASSQRGGGRVDTQYF. Full variable domain (outside the CDR3, taken from reference TRBV7-2 and TRBJ2-3): GAGVSQSPSNKVTEKGKDVELRCDPISGHTALYWYRQSLGQGLEFLIYFQGNSAPDKSGLPSDRFSAERTGGSVSTLTIQRTQQEDSAVYLCASSQRGGGRVDTQYFGPGTRLTVL.

The CDR3 region has the DNA TGTGCCAGCAGTCTCATCCTCGGACCTCAGTACTTC. The encoded protein is CASSLILGPQYF. V and J are TRBV28 and TRBJ2-5; D is unclear. Trimming left V 5 bases short and J 11 bases short, with 15 bases between. The CDR3 consists of 12 residues. Germline CDR1 reads MDHEN; CDR2 reads SYDVKM.

This chain connects TRBV20-1 to TRBJ1-5; D is undetermined. Trimming cost V 0 bases and J 9 bases, with 15 bases left between them. The CDR3 is 14 amino acids. From germline, CDR1 is DFQATT and CDR2 SNEGSKA (reference sequence). The CDR3 nucleotides read TGCAGTGCTAGAGAGGACCTCGGGATAGGGCCCCAGCATTTT. Protein: CSAREDLGIGPQHF.

The chain uses TRBV20-1 and TRBJ2-7; D remains unclear. Trimming took off 6 bases at V and 4 bases at J, with 22 bases between the two ends. Germline CDR1 and CDR2: DFQATT and SNEGSKA (reference sequence). The CDR3 loop spans 15 amino acids. CDR3 DNA: TGCAGTGCCACAGAGACCCTGGGTGCCGGGTACGAGCAGTACTTC. Translation gives CSATETLGAGYEQYF.

V gene TRBV20-1 combines with J gene TRBJ2-1; unclear D gene. Germline V gives CDR1 DFQATT, CDR2 SNEGSKA (reference sequence). V lost 2 bases and J 0 bases, leaving 11 bases between the germline ends. The CDR3 has 15 residues. The CDR3 DNA reads as TGCAGTGCTAGAACGCTGGGAAGCTCCTACAATGAGCAGTTCTTC. Translating it yields CSARTLGSSYNEQFF.

This clonotype has only a few counts. The V call is TRBV7-2, the J call TRBJ2-1; D is ambiguous. Germline CDR1 reads SGHTA; CDR2 reads FQGNSA. V lost 5 bases and J lost 6, with 11 bases in between. This CDR3 contains 13 residues. The CDR3 sequence: CASSVITPNEQFF. The DNA of the CDR3 is TGTGCCAGCAGCGTCATCACCCCCAATGAGCAGTTCTTC.